Shown below are 28 T cell receptor beta chains from a single sample sequenced in a study of Ad26.COV2.S vaccination and SARS-CoV-2 variants. Stated treatment: 15 to 20 received Ad26.COV2.S at low or high dose, single or two shots; several received placebo; per-sample allocation not given. Day 63 after the first vaccine or placebo injection was the time point for sampling. The data were produced by immunoSEQ multiplex PCR, yet TCRdb's version contains in-frame clones alone and is incomplete. Of about 440,000 clones listed, roughly 89% are singletons. The sample in question was peripheral blood, obtained in a trial of Ad26.COV2.S vaccine versus placebo. These receptors were obtained from a person between 18 and 60 years old who received the Ad26.COV2.S COVID-19 vaccine or a placebo.

This sequence joins TRBV6-5 and TRBJ1-6, with D unresolved. V was cut by 2 bases and J by 13 bases, with 9 bases left in between. The germline V gene encodes CDR1 MNHEY and CDR2 SVGAGI. The CDR3 length is 12 residues. This CDR3 reads CASSYRRAPLHF. The CDR3 DNA follows: TGTGCCAGCAGTTACCGCCGGGCGCCCCTCCACTTT.

V gene TRBV7-2 combines with J gene TRBJ2-5; 11 nucleotides line up with TRBD2. CDR1 is SGHTA and CDR2 is FQGNSA in the germline V gene. V shed 5 bases and J 5 bases; nucleotides not matched to a gene: 7. The CDR3 is 15 amino acids. The DNA for the CDR3 is TGTGCCAGCAGCCTTAGCGGGAGGGCCGATGAGACCCAGTACTTC. It translates to CASSLSGRADETQYF.

The genes are TRBV7-2 and TRBJ2-1; D is ambiguous. Germline CDR1 and CDR2: SGHTA and FQGNSA. This CDR3 is built from 14 residues. V lost 3 bases and J 8 bases, leaving 14 bases between the germline ends. CDR3 bases: TGTGCCAGCAGCTTCCGTCCAGCTCGGGATGAGCAGTTCTTC. The encoded protein is CASSFRPARDEQFF.

This chain joins TRBV10-3 and TRBJ2-5; 8 bases fit TRBD1. V gave up 8 bases and J gave up 5 bases; unmatched junction bases: 10. The CDR3 loop spans 14 amino acids. Germline V CDR1 and CDR2: ENHRY, SYGVKD. CDR3 sequence: CAIADRGSWETQYF. CDR3 in DNA: TGTGCCATCGCCGACAGGGGTAGTTGGGAGACCCAGTACTTC.

This clone was counted once. The V gene is TRBV6-2 or TRBV6-3, the J gene TRBJ1-5, with a possible D match to TRBD1 (5 bases). CDR3 length: 17 residues. Trimming pared 6 bases from V and 0 bases from J, leaving 18 bases between. CDR1 and CDR2 from the germline V gene are MNHEY and SVGEGT. DNA of the CDR3: TGTGCCAGCAGCCTAAGGCCTACAGGTTATAGCAATCAGCCCCAGCATTTT. Residues: CASSLRPTGYSNQPQHF.

With respect to this clone: The sample holds other DNA sequences that translate to the same CDR3. The V call is TRBV7-9, the J call TRBJ1-1; no definite D call. Germline CDR1 and CDR2: SEHNR and FQNEAQ (reference sequence). The CDR3 consists of 12 residues. V lost 3 bases to trimming and J lost 1 base, with 3 bases between them. In nucleotides, the CDR3 is TGTGCCAGCAGCTTGAAGAACACTGAAGCTTTCTTT. Translation gives CASSLKNTEAFF.

This clone was detected only a few times. V usage is TRBV6-1 and J usage is TRBJ2-4; D not certain. The germline V and J ends were trimmed by 2 bases and 0 bases, with 5 bases remaining between them. Germline V CDR1 and CDR2: MNHNS, SASEGT. This CDR3 is 14 amino acids long. The CDR3 loop reads CASSELLAKNIQYF. The CDR3 coding sequence is TGTGCCAGCAGTGAACTACTAGCCAAAAACATTCAGTACTTC.

The gene calls are TRBV25-1 and TRBJ2-7; 9 bases line up with TRBD1. Germline assignment: CDR1 MGHDK and CDR2 SYGVNS. There are 16 residues in the CDR3. V was pared by 6 bases and J by 5 bases, with 14 bases of the junction left unmatched. CDR3 sequence reads: CASRDSRTGDFDEQYF. The CDR3 region has the DNA TGTGCCAGCAGGGACTCGCGGACAGGGGATTTCGACGAGCAGTACTTC.

The chain recombines TRBV6-4 with TRBJ2-3; D gene unclear. CDR3 length equals 15 residues. In germline, CDR1 is MRHNA, CDR2 SNTAGT. Between the trimmed V and J ends, which lost 6 bases and 2 bases, there was a span of 15 bases. The chain's CDR3 is CASSHTGSATDTQYF. CDR3 in DNA: TGTGCCAGCAGCCACACCGGCAGCGCCACAGATACGCAGTATTTT.

This clone was recorded a few times. The chain is built from TRBV4-2 and TRBJ1-2; perhaps TRBD1 as D (5 bases). This CDR3 is 16 amino acids long. CDR1 is LGHNA, CDR2 YNFKEQ, per germline. Trimming pared 0 bases from V and 4 bases from J, leaving 15 bases between. CDR3 protein: CASSQDGGRTAYGYTF. The DNA of the CDR3 is TGTGCCAGCAGCCAAGATGGGGGTCGAACCGCCTATGGCTACACCTTC.

The V and J genes are TRBV4-3 and TRBJ2-1; D remains unclear. The CDR3 consists of 13 residues. V shed 1 base and J shed 5 bases, with 6 bases lying between them. Germline V lookup: CDR1 LGHNA, CDR2 YSLEER. The CDR3 loop reads CASSQVYDNEQFF. For the CDR3, the DNA is TGCGCCAGCAGCCAAGTATATGACAATGAGCAGTTCTTC.

The chain joins TRBV5-4 to TRBJ2-3; TRBD1 matches at 7 bases. CDR3 length: 17 amino acids. V gave up 0 bases and J gave up 2 bases; unmatched junction bases: 9. Germline assignment: CDR1 SGHNT and CDR2 YYREEE (reference sequence). The CDR3 here is CASSLAGGRGDTDTQYF. As DNA, the CDR3 is TGTGCCAGCAGCTTGGCAGGGGGAAGGGGTGACACAGATACGCAGTATTTT.

The V call is TRBV7-2, the J call TRBJ1-6, with 8 bases fitting TRBD1. The V gene's germline CDR1 is SGHTA and CDR2 FQGNSA. V shed 3 bases, J shed 8 bases, and the junction held 3 bases outside the gene matches. This CDR3 has 14 amino acids. DNA for the CDR3: TGTGCCAGCAGCTTTATACAGGGGGATTCACCCCTCCACTTT. The encoded protein is CASSFIQGDSPLHF.

The gene calls are TRBV6-5 and TRBJ2-7, with D possibly TRBD2 on 6 matching bases. Trimming took 10 bases from V and 3 from J, leaving 19 bases between them. In germline, CDR1 is MNHEY, CDR2 SVGAGI. There are 14 residues in the CDR3. The CDR3 DNA is TGTGCCACCACCGGGAGTACAATCTTCTACGAGCAGTACTTC. It yields the protein CATTGSTIFYEQYF.

The genes are TRBV28 and TRBJ2-1; 8 bases are a match to TRBD2. Germline values: CDR1 MDHEN, CDR2 SYDVKM. J was trimmed by 7 bases and V by 7 bases; bases with no gene match: 9. The CDR3 runs to 14 residues. CDR3 bases: TGTGCCAGCACCGGCGCCGGGAGGGGGAATGAGCAGTTCTTC. This gives the protein CASTGAGRGNEQFF.

This clone is a singleton in its sample. This chain joins TRBV6-2 or TRBV6-3 and TRBJ2-3; 7 nucleotides match TRBD1. In germline, CDR1 is MNHEY, CDR2 SVGEGT. V shed 2 bases, J shed 10 bases, and the junction held 21 bases outside the gene matches. The length of the CDR3 is 18 residues. The CDR3, as DNA: TGTGCCAGCAGTTACCACCGTGACAGGGCCCACCCCGAGAAGGCGCAGTATTTT. Translating gives CASSYHRDRAHPEKAQYF.

This clone has a single count. The gene calls are TRBV1 and TRBJ1-2. TRBV1 is a pseudogene. CDR3 length: 10 residues. The CDR3 protein is CTSSVYGYTF. The CDR3 nucleotides read TGCACCAGCAGCGTTTATGGCTACACCTTC.

The chain uses TRBV5-1 and TRBJ1-4, with TRBD1 matching over 7 bases. Unmatched junction bases numbered 6, after V lost 4 bases and J lost 0 bases. Germline V gene sequence: CDR1 SGHRS, CDR2 YFSETQ. The length of the CDR3 is 16 residues. The CDR3 is CASSQGQTATNEKLFF. The CDR3 DNA sequence: TGCGCCAGCAGCCAGGGACAGACGGCAACTAATGAAAAACTGTTTTTT.

This clone was recorded only once. The chain is built from TRBV5-6 and TRBJ1-2, with D uncertain. This CDR3 region has 12 residues. Germline V gene lookup returns CDR1 SGHDT and CDR2 YYEEEE. Between the trimmed V and J ends, which lost 3 bases and 8 bases, there was a span of 11 bases. Here the CDR3 DNA reads TGTGCCAGCAGCTCCAGGTTTGCCGGCTACACCTTC. This codes for CASSSRFAGYTF.

The chain employs TRBV27 and TRBJ2-7; D not certain. Germline values: CDR1 MNHEY, CDR2 SMNVEV (reference sequence). This CDR3 has 12 residues. V was trimmed by 6 bases and J by 3 bases, leaving 9 bases between them. CDR3 amino acids: CASSPTNYEQYF. CDR3 DNA sequence: TGTGCCAGCAGCCCAACCAACTACGAGCAGTACTTC.

The V gene is TRBV27, the J gene TRBJ1-2; D perhaps matches TRBD1 (5 bases). This CDR3 comprises 15 residues. Germline V gene sequence: CDR1 MNHEY, CDR2 SMNVEV (reference sequence). The V gene lost 7 bases and the J gene lost 3 bases, with 18 bases spanning the gap. CDR3 amino acids: CASTPSGVRDYGYTF. The DNA of the CDR3 is TGTGCCAGCACCCCCTCGGGGGTGAGGGACTATGGCTACACCTTC.

V and J are TRBV11-2 and TRBJ1-4, with D perhaps matching TRBD1 (6 bases). The CDR3 length is 16 residues. CDR1 and CDR2 from the germline V gene are SGHAT and FQNNGV. Trimming shortened V by 1 base and J by 8 bases, and 17 bases separated the two germline ends. CDR3 DNA sequence: TGTGCCAGCAGCTTAGTGAGGGGGACTTCGGGGGAAAAACTGTTTTTT. Translating gives CASSLVRGTSGEKLFF.

This chain joins TRBV7-9 and TRBJ1-2; D remains ambiguous. Trimming pared 3 bases from V and 7 bases from J, leaving 9 bases between. This CDR3 region has 12 residues. The germline CDR1 and CDR2 sequences are SEHNR and FQNEAQ (reference sequence). This chain's CDR3 is CASSFDNFGYTF. As DNA, the CDR3 is TGTGCCAGCAGCTTCGATAATTTTGGCTACACCTTC.

This clone was seen a single time. The V and J genes are TRBV21-1 and TRBJ1-4; the DNA was not used to check the table's D call, TRBD1. TRBV21-1 is a pseudogene. This CDR3 spans 16 amino acids. CDR3 protein: CASSTNVTGGREKLFF. The DNA of the CDR3 is TGTGCCAGCAGCACCAATGTTACAGGCGGCCGCGAAAAACTGTTTTTT.

The rearrangement joins TRBV6-2 or TRBV6-3 to TRBJ2-1, with D perhaps given as TRBD1 or TRBD2 (6 bases each). Trimming cost V 6 bases and J 4 bases, with 16 bases left between them. The germline V gene has CDR1 MNHEY and CDR2 SVGEGT. The CDR3 totals 15 residues. The CDR3 DNA is TGTGCCAGCAGCAGTAGCGGAGGGGGGTACAATGAGCAGTTCTTC. It yields the protein CASSSSGGGYNEQFF.

The chain has TRBV30 and TRBJ2-3, with a weak D call TRBD2 (6 bases). CDR3 length: 16 residues. The V end lost 3 bases, the J end lost 1 base, and 17 bases lay between the germline ends. Germline V gives CDR1 GTSNPN, CDR2 SVGIG (reference sequence). In DNA form, the CDR3 reads TGTGCCTGGAGGTGGGGGAGACTAGGGGGCACAGATACGCAGTATTTT. Its translation: CAWRWGRLGGTDTQYF.

The rearrangement joins TRBV9 to TRBJ1-2; D ambiguous. Trimming left V 0 bases short and J 8 bases short, with 11 bases between. Germline assignment: CDR1 SGDLS and CDR2 YYNGEE. The CDR3 loop spans 13 amino acids. CDR3 coding DNA: TGTGCCAGCAGCGTAGATGGACTGAGAGGCTACACCTTC. Amino acid sequence: CASSVDGLRGYTF.

The rearrangement uses TRBV25-1 and TRBJ2-2, with no clear D. CDR3 size: 13 residues. V was shortened by 2 bases and J by 1 base, with 2 bases between the two germline ends. From germline, CDR1 is MGHDK and CDR2 SYGVNS. CDR3 DNA: TGTGCCAGCAGTGAAATGAACACCGGGGAGCTGTTTTTT. It specifies CASSEMNTGELFF.